These 24 T cell receptor beta chains originate from one sample sequenced in a study of blood T cells in healthy people across ages. The authors ran a second PCR of roughly 6 to 12 cycles using a sample-barcoded 5' primer and a J-beta primer mix. TCRdb re-called the 5' RACE reads through MiXCR, storing one row per CDR3 protein. The sample consists of more than 650,000 distinct CDR3 sequences, 22% of them appearing once. The source material was blood. These receptors all come from an older man in good health.

The chain recombines TRBV14 with TRBJ2-1, with TRBD2 matching 8 bases. The germline gives CDR1 SGHDN, CDR2 FVKESK. The CDR3 runs 17 residues. V shed 1 base and J 5 bases; nucleotides not matched to a gene: 10. CDR3 amino acids: CASSQGVGREVHNEQFF. The CDR3 DNA reads TGTGCCAGCAGCCAAGGAGTAGGGCGGGAGGTGCACAATGAGCAGTTCTTC.

The chain uses TRBV12-3 or TRBV12-4 and TRBJ2-1, with D unclear. With 7 bases removed from V and 6 bases from J, the gap between germline ends came to 13 bases. The CDR3 is 13 residues long. The CDR3 DNA reads TGTGCCAGCAAGGTCGTATCTGGCAATGAGCAGTTCTTC. The encoded protein is CASKVVSGNEQFF.

The genes are TRBV20-1 and TRBJ1-4; D not certain. The CDR3 runs 13 residues. Trimming shortened V by 2 bases and J by 7 bases, and 11 bases separated the two germline ends. CDR1 and CDR2 from the germline V gene are DFQATT and SNEGSKA (reference sequence). The CDR3 spells CSARKRAGEKLFF. The CDR3 DNA reads TGCAGTGCTAGAAAGAGGGCGGGTGAAAAACTGTTTTTT.

The gene calls are TRBV20-1 and TRBJ1-5; D not certain. V was pared by 0 bases and J by 3 bases, with 9 bases between. Germline values: CDR1 DFQATT, CDR2 SNEGSKA (reference sequence). The CDR3 runs 14 residues. This CDR3 reads CSARDGENNQPQHF. The CDR3 region has the DNA TGCAGTGCTAGAGATGGGGAGAACAATCAGCCCCAGCATTTT.

This clonotype was observed a handful of times. The gene calls are TRBV5-1 and TRBJ2-5; 9 bases are shared with TRBD2. Germline V gene sequence: CDR1 SGHRS, CDR2 YFSETQ. This CDR3 comprises 16 residues. J lost 1 base, V lost 5 bases, and 9 bases had no gene match. CDR3 sequence (DNA): TGCGCCAGCAGGCCCCGGACTAGCGACACCCAAGAGACCCAGTACTTC. This sequence encodes CASRPRTSDTQETQYF.

This clonotype was observed a handful of times. The chain joins TRBV12-3 or TRBV12-4 to TRBJ1-5, with D tentatively TRBD1 (5 bases). This CDR3 contains 14 residues. V dropped 5 bases and J dropped 1 base, with 9 bases sitting between them. CDR3: CASSAWDSNQPQHF. The CDR3 bases are TGTGCCAGCAGTGCATGGGACAGCAATCAGCCCCAGCATTTT.

The sample holds many counts of this clonotype. The chain couples TRBV7-2 to TRBJ1-5; D uncertain. From germline, CDR1 is SGHTA and CDR2 FQGNSA. The CDR3 runs to 16 residues. V was cut by 4 bases and J by 0 bases, with 13 bases left in between. The CDR3 DNA follows: TGTGCCAGCAGCTCCTTTGGTCGATATAGCAATCAGCCCCAGCATTTT. This sequence encodes CASSSFGRYSNQPQHF. Together with reference TRBV7-2 and TRBJ1-5, the CDR3 gives the full variable domain: GAGVSQSPSNKVTEKGKDVELRCDPISGHTALYWYRQSLGQGLEFLIYFQGNSAPDKSGLPSDRFSAERTGGSVSTLTIQRTQQEDSAVYLCASSSFGRYSNQPQHFGDGTRLSIL.

This clonotype was recorded only once. The V call is TRBV7-9, the J call TRBJ2-3, with D possibly TRBD2 on 5 matching bases. Trimming took 2 bases from V and 3 from J, leaving 12 bases between them. Germline values: CDR1 SEHNR, CDR2 FQNEAQ (reference sequence). This CDR3 spans 15 amino acids. The CDR3 loop is CASSLSSLSTDTQYF. In DNA form, the CDR3 reads TGTGCCAGCAGCTTATCTAGCCTGAGTACAGATACGCAGTATTTT.

This clonotype was detected only a few times. The rearrangement joins TRBV4-3 to TRBJ1-4; 9 positions agree with TRBD1. The CDR3 has 15 residues. The germline gives CDR1 LGHNA, CDR2 YSLEER. With 2 bases clipped from V and 8 bases from J, the junction kept 6 bases outside the gene matches. CDR3 sequence (DNA): TGCGCCAGCAGCCAACGGGGACAGGGAAGCGAAAAACTGTTTTTT. This gives the protein CASSQRGQGSEKLFF.

There are a few counts of this clonotype. The germline gene is not matched at one end of the junction; a read error may be the cause. The chain is built from TRBV5-6 and TRBJ2-2; D possibly matches TRBD1 or TRBD2 (5 bases each). The CDR3 spans 15 residues. Per the germline V gene, CDR1 is SGHDT and CDR2 is YYEEEE. CDR3 bases: TGTGCCAGCAGCCCTCTAGGGGCAAACACCGGGGCGCTGTTTTTT. Amino acids: CASSPLGANTGALFF.

This clonotype was counted a few times. V and J are TRBV6-1 and TRBJ2-7; 7 positions match TRBD1. V was pared by 3 bases and J by 4 bases, with 6 bases of the junction left unmatched. Germline CDR1 and CDR2: MNHNS and SASEGT. The CDR3 has 14 residues. The CDR3 loop reads CASSDQTGPYEQYF. The CDR3 DNA is TGTGCCAGCAGTGACCAGACAGGGCCGTACGAGCAGTACTTC.

V usage is TRBV20-1 and J usage is TRBJ2-3; weak D call: TRBD1 (6 bases). The CDR3 has 15 residues. Germline V lookup: CDR1 DFQATT, CDR2 SNEGSKA (reference sequence). V was clipped by 0 bases and J by 6 bases, with 16 bases between them. DNA for the CDR3: TGCAGTGCTAGAGAGGGGCAGGGGTGGCTCGATACGCAGTATTTT. It codes for CSAREGQGWLDTQYF.

The chain combines TRBV11-2 with TRBJ2-1, with TRBD2 identical over 7 bases. Per germline, CDR1 SGHAT and CDR2 FQNNGV. The CDR3 loop spans 16 amino acids. Germline trimming cut 4 bases from V and 7 bases from J; bases unmatched to any gene: 13. CDR3 DNA sequence: TGTGCCAGCAGCTCCGACCCCGGAACTAGCGCAAATGAGCAGTTCTTC. It encodes CASSSDPGTSANEQFF. Full variable domain (rest looked up from reference TRBV11-2 and TRBJ2-1): EAGVAQSPRYKIIEKRQSVAFWCNPISGHATLYWYQQILGQGPKLLIQFQNNGVVDDSQLPKDRFSAERLKGVDSTLKIQPAKLEDSAVYLCASSSDPGTSANEQFFGPGTRLTVL.

The V gene is TRBV7-8, the J gene TRBJ2-3, with TRBD1 identical over 11 bases. The CDR3 sequence is 16 residues long. Trimming cost V 7 bases and J 10 bases; bases outside gene matches: 16. Germline loops: CDR1 SGHVS, CDR2 FQNEAQ. CDR3 sequence reads: CASTLRGGTGGFAQYF. CDR3 bases: TGTGCCAGCACCCTTAGAGGGGGGACAGGGGGTTTTGCGCAGTATTTT.

V is TRBV28 and J is TRBJ2-7; 12 bases line up with TRBD2. With 10 bases clipped from V and 0 bases from J, the junction kept 10 bases outside the gene matches. CDR1 and CDR2 (germline): MDHEN, SYDVKM. The CDR3 spans 16 residues. This chain's CDR3 is CATSTLAGGSSYEQYF. In DNA form, the CDR3 reads TGTGCCACCTCGACCCTAGCGGGGGGGAGCTCCTACGAGCAGTACTTC. The whole variable domain, filled in from reference TRBV28 and TRBJ2-7, reads DVKVTQSSRYLVKRTGEKVFLECVQDMDHENMFWYRQDPGLGLRLIYFSYDVKMKEKGDIPEGYSVSREKKERFSLILESASTNQTSMYLCATSTLAGGSSYEQYFGPGTRLTVT.

This clonotype appeared once. A read error may account for a junction end that differs from germline. The gene calls are TRBV20-1 and TRBJ2-3; no definite D call. CDR3 length: 14 amino acids. Germline V gives CDR1 DFQATT, CDR2 SNEGSKA (reference sequence). The CDR3 loop reads CSAIRWIGTDAQYF. CDR3 bases: TGCAGTGCCATCAGGTGGATTGGCACAGATGCGCAGTATTTT.

This chain joins TRBV3-1 and TRBJ1-2; D remains ambiguous. The CDR3 has 13 residues. The germline CDR1 and CDR2 sequences are LGHDT and YNNKEL (reference sequence). Trimming removed 1 base from V and 7 bases from J, with 10 bases in between. CDR3 amino acids: CASSQVGTSGYTF. In DNA, the CDR3 is TGTGCCAGCAGCCAAGTGGGAACTAGTGGCTACACCTTC.

This clonotype was seen only a few times. This sequence joins TRBV20-1 and TRBJ1-1; weak D call: TRBD1 (5 bases). V was pared by 6 bases and J by 5 bases, with 16 bases between. This CDR3 spans 13 amino acids. Germline-derived CDR1 and CDR2 are DFQATT and SNEGSKA (reference sequence). In nucleotides, the CDR3 is TGCAGTGCCCCCCCTGGGGGGGGAACTGAAGCTTTCTTT. This translates into CSAPPGGGTEAFF.

The chain combines TRBV5-5 with TRBJ1-2; no reliable D call. Germline CDR1 SGHKS, CDR2 YYEKEE (reference sequence). With 3 bases removed from V and 8 bases from J, the gap between germline ends came to 20 bases. The CDR3 has 15 amino acids. The CDR3 DNA sequence: TGTGCCAGCAGCTGGTATGGGTTCGGGGAACAAGGCTACACCTTC. Protein product: CASSWYGFGEQGYTF. The full variable domain, with the rest looked up from reference TRBV5-5 and TRBJ1-2, is DAGVTQSPTHLIKTRGQQVTLRCSPISGHKSVSWYQQVLGQGPQFIFQYYEKEERGRGNFPDRFSARQFPNYSSELNVNALLLGDSALYLCASSWYGFGEQGYTFGSGTRLTVV.

This clonotype was counted at least ten times. CDR3 region: CASSLGWGFEKLFF. The CDR3 DNA is TGTGCCAGCAGTTTAGGTTGGGGTTTCGAAAAACTGTTTTTT. The chain links TRBV12-3 or TRBV12-4 to TRBJ1-4; no clear D gene. Trimming pared 1 base from V and 8 bases from J, leaving 11 bases between. CDR3 length: 14 residues.

A few counts support this clonotype. The chain carries TRBV29-1 and TRBJ2-5; no definite D call. The CDR3 is 12 residues long. The V and J ends lost 4 bases and 2 bases respectively, with 8 bases between them. The germline gives CDR1 SQVTM, CDR2 ANQGSEA. Written as DNA, the CDR3 is TGCAGCGTTGGTCTGTTGCAAGAGACCCAGTACTTC. Residues: CSVGLLQETQYF.

This clonotype was recorded a few times. This chain links TRBV7-2 with TRBJ2-3; TRBD1 aligns across 7 bases. After removal of 5 bases from V and 4 bases from J, the junction contained 3 bases not matched to a gene. CDR1 and CDR2 (germline): SGHTA, FQGNSA. The CDR3 extends over 13 amino acids. The CDR3 nucleotides read TGTGCCAGCAGCGACAGGGTCCCAGATACGCAGTATTTT. This gives the protein CASSDRVPDTQYF.

This sequence joins TRBV14 and TRBJ2-7; tentatively, D is TRBD1 or TRBD2 (5 bases each). Germline V gives CDR1 SGHDN, CDR2 FVKESK. This CDR3 region has 14 residues. V lost 3 bases to trimming and J lost 3 bases, with 12 bases between them. The chain's CDR3 is CASSHRDPFYEQYF. DNA of the CDR3: TGTGCCAGCAGCCACCGGGACCCTTTCTACGAGCAGTACTTC.

This clonotype was found once. This chain uses TRBV6-2 or TRBV6-3 with TRBJ2-1, with D possibly matching TRBD2 (6 bases). There are 15 residues in the CDR3. Germline-derived CDR1 and CDR2 are MNHEY and SVGEGT. V was pared by 2 bases and J by 1 base, with 9 bases between. The CDR3, as DNA: TGTGCCAGCAGTTACGCGGGAAAGTCCTACAATGAGCAGTTCTTC. It codes for CASSYAGKSYNEQFF.